This T cell receptor beta chain is drawn from a study of shared clonotypes between healthy human individuals. About the study: Donors consisted of two women and a few men between 18 and 49. Study-wide results and caveats: On the whole, naive subsets had larger estimated richness than memory subsets had.

For this clone: Its antigen remains unidentified.

Germline assignment: CDR1 LNHNV and CDR2 YYDKDF (reference sequence). This CDR3 spans 14 amino acids. Trimming cost V 3 bases and J 4 bases; bases outside gene matches: 2. Naivety among CD8 cells was defined by CD45RO negativity and positive CCR7 selection, thereby excluding terminally differentiated effector memory CD45RA+ cells. Each subset's genomic DNA was split evenly across several immunoSEQ plates. TCRdb's copy holds only in-frame clones and misses some; the assay was immunoSEQ multiplex PCR. The sample has about 2,100,000 clones; approximately 94% are singletons. Sequencing was performed on naive CD8+ T cells from PBMCs. The rearrangement links TRBV15 to TRBJ1-2; TRBD1 agrees at 10 bases. This TCR was sampled from a man younger than 35 in good health. Some clones in this sample may be carry-over from other donors' samples. The CDR3 nucleotides are TGTGCCACCAGCAGGGACAGGGGGGCCTATGGCTACACCTTC. Its protein product is CATSRDRGAYGYTF. The entire variable domain, with the rest obtained from reference TRBV15 and TRBJ1-2, is as follows: DAMVIQNPRYQVTQFGKPVTLSCSQTLNHNVMYWYQQKSSQAPKLLFHYYDKDFNNEADTPDNFQSRRPNTSFCFLDIRSPGLGDTAMYLCATSRDRGAYGYTFGSGTRLTVV.